This T cell receptor (beta chain) was observed in a study of T cell responses to AZD1222 COVID-19 vaccine. Looked up from germline, CDR1 is LNHDA and CDR2 is SQIVND (reference sequence). The CDR3 spans 15 residues. V dropped 5 bases and J dropped 8 bases, with 18 bases sitting between them. Study outcomes and limitations: Donors, mostly white British, included more females; clonal diversity was possibly underestimated. Scientists sampled the repertoires only once the peak T cell response had passed.

As to this clone: The antigen is not known.

Data came from immunoSEQ multiplex PCR; TCRdb stores just in-frame clones and leaves some out. The sample holds tens of thousands of clones, 80% to 95% seen once. V usage is TRBV19 and J usage is TRBJ1-4, with D possibly TRBD1 on 6 matching bases. This clonotype originated in an adult who received the AZD1222 COVID-19 vaccine. The source material was peripheral blood, sampled 28 days after the second AZD1222 dose. CDR3 sequence (DNA): TGTGCCAGTAGTGTCACAGGGCTAGTTGAAGAAAAACTGTTTTTT. Protein product: CASSVTGLVEEKLFF. Using reference TRBV19 and TRBJ1-4 for the parts outside the CDR3, the full variable domain is DGGITQSPKYLFRKEGQNVTLSCEQNLNHDAMYWYRQDPGQGLRLIYYSQIVNDFQKGDIAEGYSVSREKKESFPLTVTSAQKNPTAFYLCASSVTGLVEEKLFFGSGTQLSVL.